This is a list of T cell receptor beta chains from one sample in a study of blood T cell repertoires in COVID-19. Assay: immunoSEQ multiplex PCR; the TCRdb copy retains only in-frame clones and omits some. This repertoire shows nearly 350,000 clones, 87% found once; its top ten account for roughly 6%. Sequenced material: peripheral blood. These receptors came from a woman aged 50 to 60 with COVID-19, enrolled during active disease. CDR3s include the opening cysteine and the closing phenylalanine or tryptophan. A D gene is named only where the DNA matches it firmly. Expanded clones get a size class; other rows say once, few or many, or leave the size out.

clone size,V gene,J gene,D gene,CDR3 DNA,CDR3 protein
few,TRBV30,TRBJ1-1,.,TGTGCCTGGAGTTCCGGTTGGACTGAAGCTTTCTTT,CAWSSGWTEAFF
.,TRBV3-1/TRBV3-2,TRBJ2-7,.,TGTGCCAGCAGCCAAGACTGGCCAAGGGGCGAGCAGTACTTC,CASSQDWPRGEQYF
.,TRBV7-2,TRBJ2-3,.,TGTGCCAGCAGCCCGCAGCCCCCTAGACTGACCCTCCGCACAGATACGCAGTATTTT,CASSPQPPRLTLRTDTQYF
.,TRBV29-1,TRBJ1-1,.,TGCAGCGTTTCTAAGAGCATGAACACTGAAGCTTTCTTT,CSVSKSMNTEAFF
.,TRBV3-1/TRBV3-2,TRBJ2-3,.,TGTGCCAGCAGTCACAACACAGATACGCAGTATTTT,CASSHNTDTQYF
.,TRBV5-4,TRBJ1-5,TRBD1,TGTGCCAGCAGCCTGGTGGGGACAGGGGACAATCAGCCCCAGCATTTT,CASSLVGTGDNQPQHF
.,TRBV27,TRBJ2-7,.,TGTGCCAGCAGCAGTCTCAACAAATACGAGCAGTACTTC,CASSSLNKYEQYF
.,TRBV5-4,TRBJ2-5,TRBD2,TGTGCCAGCAGCTTCGTAGCGGGAGAAGAGACCCAGTACTTC,CASSFVAGEETQYF
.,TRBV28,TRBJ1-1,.,TGTGCCAGCACCCCCACAGGACTAAAAGGGGACACTGAAGCTTTCTTT,CASTPTGLKGDTEAFF
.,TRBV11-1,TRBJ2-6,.,TGTGCCAGCAGCTTATCCGCAGTAGGGGCCAACGTCCTGACTTTC,CASSLSAVGANVLTF
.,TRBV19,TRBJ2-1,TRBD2,TGTGCCAGTAGTACAGGACTAGCGGGATACAATGAGCAGTTCTTC,CASSTGLAGYNEQFF
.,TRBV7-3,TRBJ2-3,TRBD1,TGTGCCAGCAGCCTCGGACAGGGAGCAGATACGCAGTATTTT,CASSLGQGADTQYF
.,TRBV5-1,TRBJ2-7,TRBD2,TGCGCCAGCAGCTTGGAGGGGCCGACTAGCGGGAGTACCCCCGGGGAGCAGTACTTC,CASSLEGPTSGSTPGEQYF
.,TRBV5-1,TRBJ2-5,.,TGCGCCAGCAGCGTGGGGGCGGTGGGACTCAAACAAGAGACCCAGTACTTC,CASSVGAVGLKQETQYF
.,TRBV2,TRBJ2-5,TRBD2,TGTGCCAGCAGCGCTTTAGCGGGCCTCCAAGAGACCCAGTACTTC,CASSALAGLQETQYF
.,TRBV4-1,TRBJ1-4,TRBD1,TGCGCCAGCAGCCAAGATGCAAGGGGGCGGGCGGCTAATGAAAAACTGTTTTTT,CASSQDARGRAANEKLFF
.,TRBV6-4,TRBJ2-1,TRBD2,TGTGCCAGCAGTGACCTCCATCCGGGACTAGCGGGAGGGTTAAAGAGAAATGAGCAGTTCTTC,CASSDLHPGLAGGLKRNEQFF
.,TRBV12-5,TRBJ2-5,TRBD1,TGTGCTAGTGGTTTGGTACTAGACAGGGGGGAGACCCAGTACTTC,CASGLVLDRGETQYF
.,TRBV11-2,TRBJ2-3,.,TGTGCCAGCAGCTTAGTTGCGATGATAGATACGCAGTATTTT,CASSLVAMIDTQYF
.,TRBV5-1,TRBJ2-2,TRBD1,TGCGCCAGCAGCGGGGGACAGGGGGCAACCGGGGAGCTGTTTTTT,CASSGGQGATGELFF
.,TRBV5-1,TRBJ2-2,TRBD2,TGCGCCAGCAGCTTGAGCCCGGGACTAGCGGGAGGCACCGGGGAGCTGTTTTTT,CASSLSPGLAGGTGELFF
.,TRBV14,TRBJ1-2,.,TGTGCCAGCAGCCAAAGTGGCGGGGGGCAGTTTGGCTACACCTTC,CASSQSGGGQFGYTF
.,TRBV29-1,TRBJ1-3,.,TGCAGCGCCGTGAGACAAAGCTCTGGAAACACCATATATTTT,CSAVRQSSGNTIYF
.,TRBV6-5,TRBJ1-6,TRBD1,TGTGCCAGCAGACAGACAGGGGGTTATTCACCCCTCCACTTT,CASRQTGGYSPLHF
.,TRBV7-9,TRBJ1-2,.,TGTGCCAGCAGTCACCCCCGGGAGTGGTATGGCTACACCTTC,CASSHPREWYGYTF
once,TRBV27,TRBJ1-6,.,TGTGCCAGCAGACCAACGGGGGACCTAGGGTATAATTCACCCCTCCACTTT,CASRPTGDLGYNSPLHF
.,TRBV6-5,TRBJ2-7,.,TGTGCCAGCAGCCTCGCGGGACAGAACTACGAGCAGTACTTC,CASSLAGQNYEQYF
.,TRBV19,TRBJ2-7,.,TGTGCCAGTAGTATCGGAGGGGAAGGCTACGAGCAGTACTTC,CASSIGGEGYEQYF
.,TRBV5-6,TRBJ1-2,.,TGTGCCAGCAGCCCCGGGGACTATGGCTACACCTTC,CASSPGDYGYTF
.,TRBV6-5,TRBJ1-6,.,TGTGCCAGCAGTTACAGGGGCTCAACTAATTCACCCCTCCACTTT,CASSYRGSTNSPLHF
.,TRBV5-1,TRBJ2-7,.,TGCGCCAGCAGCTTGATGCCCCCACAGGGTTACGAGCAGTACTTC,CASSLMPPQGYEQYF